In this sample, the clone carrying this TCR beta chain turned up a few times. The record originates from a study of blood T cell repertoires in COVID-19. Study as a whole: COVID-19 samples, acute and convalescent, were from the United States, Italy and Spain. PBMCs, B-cell-depleted T cells, or T cells provided the cDNA or gDNA that made up the material.

As handled by the study authors: From reference gene primer amplification, estimates of nucleated cell counts were derived. TCRdb keeps only in-frame clones here, not all; method: immunoSEQ multiplex PCR. V, J and clone size reflect that table, while D and trimming were determined from the DNA. The data contain under 200,000 clones, roughly nine tenths of them seen just once; the ten biggest clones take up roughly 9.7%. Between the trimmed V and J ends, which lost 9 bases and 1 base, there was a span of 6 bases. The CDR3 runs 11 residues. CDR1 MDHEN and CDR2 SYDVKM come from the germline V gene. While infection was still active, Seattle patients were enrolled and then followed longitudinally.

The TCR sequence derives from a woman aged 55 to 70 with COVID-19, enrolled during active disease. Source material: peripheral blood. This chain joins TRBV28 and TRBJ1-1; D is unresolved. The CDR3 region is CASGGNTEAFF. The DNA of the CDR3 is TGTGCCAGTGGCGGGAACACTGAAGCTTTCTTT.